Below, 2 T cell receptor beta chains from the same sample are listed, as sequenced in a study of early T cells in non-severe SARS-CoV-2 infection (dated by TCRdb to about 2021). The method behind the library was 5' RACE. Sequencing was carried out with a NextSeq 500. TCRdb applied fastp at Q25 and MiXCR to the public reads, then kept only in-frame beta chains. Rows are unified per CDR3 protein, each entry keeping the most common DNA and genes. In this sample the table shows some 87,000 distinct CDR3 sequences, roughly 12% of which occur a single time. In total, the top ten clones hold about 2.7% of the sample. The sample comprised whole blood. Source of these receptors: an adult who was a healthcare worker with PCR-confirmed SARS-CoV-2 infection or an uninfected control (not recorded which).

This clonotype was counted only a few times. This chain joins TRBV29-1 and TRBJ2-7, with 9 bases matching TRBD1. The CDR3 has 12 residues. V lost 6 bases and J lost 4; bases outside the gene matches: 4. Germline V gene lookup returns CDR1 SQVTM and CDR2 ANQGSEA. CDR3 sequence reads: CSVGDRVYEQYF. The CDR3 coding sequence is TGCAGCGTCGGGGACAGGGTGTACGAGCAGTACTTC.

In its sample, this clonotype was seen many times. DNA for the CDR3: TGTGCCAGCAGCCAAGAGTCCGCGGGAGGGCCACAGACCTACGAGCAGTACTTC. Residues: CASSQESAGGPQTYEQYF. The V gene is TRBV4-2, the J gene TRBJ2-7; 9 positions match TRBD2. Germline V CDR1 and CDR2: LGHNA, YNFKEQ. V shed 0 bases, J shed 2 bases, and the junction held 11 bases outside the gene matches. The length of the CDR3 is 18 residues.